These 6 T cell receptor beta chains originate from one sample sequenced in a study of blood T cell repertoires in COVID-19. TCRdb's table, derived via immunoSEQ multiplex PCR, lists solely in-frame clones and lacks some. Seen here are about 270,000 clones, around 85% observed once, and the top ten hold 9.1%. Sequencing was performed on PBMCs or T cells enriched from blood (not recorded which). The receptor set was obtained from a woman in her 50s with acute COVID-19.

This clone was recorded a few times. The chain has TRBV7-8 and TRBJ1-3; TRBD1 is a possible D gene (5 bases). The CDR3 length is 15 residues. Trimming removed 5 bases at V and 3 bases at J, with 14 bases between. CDR1 is SGHVS, CDR2 FQNEAQ, per germline. CDR3 sequence (DNA): TGTGCCAGCAGCATGACAGTCAATCTTGGAAACACCATATATTTT. Translation: CASSMTVNLGNTIYF. The full variable domain, with the rest looked up from reference TRBV7-8 and TRBJ1-3, is GAGVSQSPRYKVAKRGQDVALRCDPISGHVSLFWYQQALGQGPEFLTYFQNEAQLDKSGLPSDRFFAERPEGSVSTLKIQRTQQEDSAVYLCASSMTVNLGNTIYFGEGSWLTVV.

This chain connects TRBV7-2 to TRBJ2-5; D is unclear. The germline V gene has CDR1 SGHTA and CDR2 FQGNSA. V lost 2 bases to trimming and J lost 4 bases, with 8 bases between them. CDR3 size: 13 residues. CDR3 coding DNA: TGTGCCAGCAGCTTAAACTTCCCAGAGACCCAGTACTTC. Translated: CASSLNFPETQYF.

V gene TRBV5-1 combines with J gene TRBJ2-3; the D gene is possibly TRBD2 (7 bases). CDR3 length equals 16 residues. Germline loops: CDR1 SGHRS, CDR2 YFSETQ. V was cut by 0 bases and J by 0 bases, with 11 bases left in between. The CDR3 region has the DNA TGCGCCAGCAGCTTGGGTGGGGGGGCGAGCACAGATACGCAGTATTTT. Translation gives CASSLGGGASTDTQYF.

This chain connects TRBV6-1 to TRBJ1-3, with TRBD1 as a possible D gene (5 bases). This CDR3 comprises 15 residues. The germline V and J ends were trimmed by 2 bases and 7 bases, with 15 bases remaining between them. Germline CDR1 is MNHNS and CDR2 is SASEGT. CDR3 DNA sequence: TGTGCCAGCAGTGAAACAGGCCGACTAGGGAACACCATATATTTT. Its protein is CASSETGRLGNTIYF.

This clone turned up a few times. The chain is built from TRBV7-2 and TRBJ1-2, with D unclear. CDR1 and CDR2 from the germline V gene are SGHTA and FQGNSA. V gave up 4 bases and J gave up 7 bases, with 13 bases separating them. The CDR3 has 13 residues. Here the CDR3 reads CASSSVLEAGYTF. The CDR3 DNA sequence: TGTGCCAGCAGCTCTGTATTGGAGGCTGGCTACACCTTC.

V and J are TRBV5-1 and TRBJ1-5; 7 bases match TRBD1. Germline CDR1 SGHRS, CDR2 YFSETQ. The CDR3 contains 15 residues. Unmatched junction bases numbered 5, after V lost 2 bases and J lost 3 bases. CDR3 sequence: CASSFTTGFNQPQHF. The CDR3 DNA sequence: TGCGCCAGCAGCTTCACGACAGGGTTCAATCAGCCCCAGCATTTT.